The text below deals with one T cell receptor (beta chain). This sample was included in a study of blood T cell repertoires in COVID-19. The wider study: Collection of acute and convalescent COVID-19 samples took place in the United States, Italy and Spain. PBMCs, B-cell-depleted T cells, or T cells provided the cDNA or gDNA that made up the material.

Original analysis: The authors estimated nucleated cell counts from reference gene primer amplification. This table comes from immunoSEQ multiplex PCR, and its TCRdb copy is limited to in-frame clones, with some not included. D and trimming come from the DNA, and the V and J calls and clone size come from that table. The sample holds about 120,000 clones, 85% seen once. This CDR3 comprises 16 residues. V was cut by 4 bases and J by 1 base, with 18 bases left in between. Looked up from germline, CDR1 is SGHDT and CDR2 is YYEEEE. This sequence originates from a middle-aged man with acute or convalescent COVID-19. The V gene is TRBV5-6, the J gene TRBJ2-7; D remains unclear. The source material was peripheral blood. This CDR3 is CASSLIRGPSSYEQYF. The CDR3 DNA reads TGTGCCAGCAGCCTAATCCGAGGTCCTTCATCCTACGAGCAGTACTTC. The variable domain in full, completed from reference TRBV5-6 and TRBJ2-7, reads DAGVTQSPTHLIKTRGQQVTLRCSPKSGHDTVSWYQQALGQGPQFIFQYYEEEERQRGNFPDRFSGHQFPNYSSELNVNALLLGDSALYLCASSLIRGPSSYEQYFGPGTRLTVT.